This T cell receptor (beta chain) was sequenced during a study of shared clonotypes between healthy human individuals. General study findings and limits: Among several donors, around 5% of naive CD4 clonotypes were found in common.

CDR3 length equals 15 residues. The ends were cut back, 3 bases at V and 2 bases at J, with 14 bases in the middle. In germline, CDR1 is SGHTA, CDR2 FQGNSA. Replicate PCRs for sorted subsets used around 200 ng DNA; this equaled some 30,000 T cell genomes. Only in-frame clones appear in the TCRdb table, and some are missing; sequencing was by immunoSEQ multiplex PCR. The sample holds millions of clones; roughly nine tenths are singletons and the top ten take more than 0.12%. On this clone: No antigen is known for it.

Sequencing was carried out using naive CD4+ T cells sorted from blood. The sample's subset: CD45RA+ positively selected. The TCR sequence derives from a man in his late teens or twenties in good health. The chain is built from TRBV7-2 and TRBJ2-7, with D possibly TRBD2 on 6 matching bases. The CDR3 here is CASSFGGSSTYEQYF. Here the CDR3 DNA reads TGTGCCAGCAGCTTTGGAGGGTCTTCGACCTACGAGCAGTACTTC.